The T cell receptor (beta chain) under discussion was sequenced for a study of blood T cell repertoires in COVID-19. Assay used: immunoSEQ multiplex PCR; TCRdb lists only in-frame clones, some missing. The table has a few hundred thousand clones, 85% seen once; the top ten hold about 19%. There are a few counts of this clone. The sample comprised PBMCs or T cells enriched from blood (not recorded which). This clonotype originated in a man aged 40-50 years who had recovered from COVID-19.

The CDR3 protein is CAWSVKRAGRGETQYF. The DNA of the CDR3 is TGTGCCTGGAGTGTAAAGAGGGCGGGCAGAGGGGAGACCCAGTACTTC. This chain uses TRBV30 with TRBJ2-5, with a tentative D call TRBD2 (5 bases). The germline CDR1 and CDR2 sequences are GTSNPN and SVGIG (reference sequence). This CDR3 comprises 16 residues. V shed 0 bases and J shed 5 bases, with 19 bases lying between them.